This T cell receptor beta chain was recorded in a study of T cells after yellow fever vaccination (dated by TCRdb to the late 2010s). Notes on the research overall: Libraries from fractions with low cell numbers were prepared with the SMART-Seq v4 Ultra Low Input RNA kit. Two healthy male donors made up the cohort, one aged 18 to 29 years and the other aged 30 to 39 years. Blood was collected at multiple timepoints before and after primary and secondary immunization, and bulk PBMC replicates and cell subsets were isolated. To follow T-cell clones before and after primary and booster YFV17D yellow fever vaccination, bulk TCR alpha and beta repertoires were sequenced over time. Study-wide findings and limitations: Most clones expanded after primary vaccination were re-detected after the booster (around 96% of CD4 and 88% of CD8), suggesting broad memory maintenance. A small fraction of clonotypes appeared in both the CD4 and CD8 compartments, likely as a result of convergent recombination. Computational filtering was required because FACS-sorted repertoires could contain abundant contaminating clonotypes from the bulk population. Only a couple of donors were included in the study, so the extent to which the findings can be generalized is limited. The secondary T-cell response was found to be weaker but faster than the primary response, with a peak reached on day 5 rather than on day 15.

There are many counts of this clonotype. The specificity of this receptor is unknown. No base quality information exists; no much larger clone differs at one position. Reads for this sample came from an Illumina NovaSeq 6000. TCR cDNA was synthesized by 5'RACE template switching, through which a universal primer site and unique molecular identifiers were introduced. Priming of cDNA synthesis was performed from both the TCR alpha and TCR beta constant segments. Library amplification used two PCR steps, and the second PCR step added sample barcodes and sequencing adapters. Sequencing of libraries was performed on Illumina HiSeq 2500 (2x100 bp) or NovaSeq (2x150 bp). The source study handled its data this way. Reads were demultiplexed and collapsed into UMI consensus sequences with MIGEC, and V(D)J alignment was performed with MiXCR. Vaccine-responding clonotypes were identified with edgeR using replicate PBMC samples, with FDR below 0.01 and a log2 fold change above 5 up to day 15 being required. CD4 or CD8 identity was assigned to each bulk clonotype according to whether the clonotype was present at higher abundance in the sequenced CD4 repertoire or the sequenced CD8 repertoire. The public reads were run again by TCRdb, first through fastp at Q25 and then through MiXCR, and only productive beta chains were kept. Identical CDR3 proteins give one entry, which carries the most common genes and DNA. TCRdb, rather than the study authors, made the V and J calls. Within this sample are 300,000 to 350,000 distinct CDR3 sequences, with around 4.3% of them counted one time only. Together, the top ten hold approximately 19% of the sample.

The treatment or condition label for this specimen denotes: live attenuated yellow fever vaccine strain. At each blood-draw timepoint, two biological replicates of bulk PBMCs were obtained. PBMCs were isolated from peripheral blood using a standard Ficoll-Paque protocol. TriZol was used to extract RNA from bulk PBMCs, CD4 and CD8 fractions, and dextramer-positive and dextramer-negative fractions. The clonotype originates from a man aged 18 to 35 who received the YFV17D yellow fever vaccine. This specimen consisted of PBMCs, obtained 15 days after the yellow fever booster vaccination.

The encoded CDR3 is CASSFGTSEAFF. Here is the DNA: TGTGCCAGCAGCTTCGGGACGAGCGAAGCTTTCTTT. Recombination joined TRBV7-9 with TRBJ1-1, and possibly TRBD1, on 5 matching bases. The CDR3 numbers 12 residues from cysteine through phenylalanine. Of the read, only the CDR3 DNA is kept; its 36 bases are in frame from base 1. The germline V gene encodes CDR1 SEHNR and CDR2 FQNEAQ (reference sequence). V is cut by 3 bases and J by 8 bases, and the space between the germline ends is 10 bases.